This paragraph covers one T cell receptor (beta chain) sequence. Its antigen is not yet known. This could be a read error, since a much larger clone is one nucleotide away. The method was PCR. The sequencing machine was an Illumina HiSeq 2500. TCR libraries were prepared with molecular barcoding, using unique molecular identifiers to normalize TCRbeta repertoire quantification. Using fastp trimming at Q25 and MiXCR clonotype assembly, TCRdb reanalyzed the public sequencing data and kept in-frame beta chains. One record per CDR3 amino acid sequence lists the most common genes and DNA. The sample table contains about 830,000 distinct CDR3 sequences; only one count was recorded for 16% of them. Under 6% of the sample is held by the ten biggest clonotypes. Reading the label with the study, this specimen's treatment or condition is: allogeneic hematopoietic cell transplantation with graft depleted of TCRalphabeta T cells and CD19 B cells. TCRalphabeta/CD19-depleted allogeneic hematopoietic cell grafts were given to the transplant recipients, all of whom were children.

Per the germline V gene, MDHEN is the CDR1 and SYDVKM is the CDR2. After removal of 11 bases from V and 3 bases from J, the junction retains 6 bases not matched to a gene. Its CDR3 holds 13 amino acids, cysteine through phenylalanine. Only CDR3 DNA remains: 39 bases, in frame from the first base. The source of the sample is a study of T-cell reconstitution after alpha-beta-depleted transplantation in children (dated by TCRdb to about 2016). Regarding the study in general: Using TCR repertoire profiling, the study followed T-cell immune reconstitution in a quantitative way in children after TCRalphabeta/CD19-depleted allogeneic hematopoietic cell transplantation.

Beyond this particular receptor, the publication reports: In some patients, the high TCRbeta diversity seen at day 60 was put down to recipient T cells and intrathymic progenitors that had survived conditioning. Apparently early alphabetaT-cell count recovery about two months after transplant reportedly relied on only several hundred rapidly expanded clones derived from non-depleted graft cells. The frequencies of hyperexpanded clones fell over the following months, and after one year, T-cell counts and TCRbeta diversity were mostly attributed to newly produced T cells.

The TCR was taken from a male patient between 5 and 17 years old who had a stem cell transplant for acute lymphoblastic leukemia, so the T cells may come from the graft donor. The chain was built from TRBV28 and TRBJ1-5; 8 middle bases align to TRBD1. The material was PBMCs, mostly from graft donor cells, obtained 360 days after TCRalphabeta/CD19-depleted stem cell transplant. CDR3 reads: CAGDRGNNQPQHF. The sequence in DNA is TGTGCCGGCGACAGGGGTAACAATCAGCCCCAGCATTTT.